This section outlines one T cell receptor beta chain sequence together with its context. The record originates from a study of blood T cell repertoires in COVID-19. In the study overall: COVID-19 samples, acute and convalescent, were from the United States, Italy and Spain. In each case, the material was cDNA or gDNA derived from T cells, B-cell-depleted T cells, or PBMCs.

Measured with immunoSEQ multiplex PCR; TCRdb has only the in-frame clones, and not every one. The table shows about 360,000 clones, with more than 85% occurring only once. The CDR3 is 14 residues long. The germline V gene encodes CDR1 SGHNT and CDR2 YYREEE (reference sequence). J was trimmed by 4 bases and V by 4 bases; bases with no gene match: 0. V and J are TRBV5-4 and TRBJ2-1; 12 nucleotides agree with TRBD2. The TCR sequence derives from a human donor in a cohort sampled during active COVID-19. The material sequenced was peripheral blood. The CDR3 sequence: CASSGTSGYNEQFF. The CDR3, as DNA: TGTGCCAGCAGCGGGACTAGCGGGTACAATGAGCAGTTCTTC.